This entry concerns a single TCR beta chain. The clone's antigen remains unknown. It has no much larger one-base neighbor in the sample; base qualities were not kept. The sample is drawn from a study of blood T cell repertoires in COVID-19 (dated by TCRdb to 2019 to 2021). Describing the broader study: Samples from collaborators originated in the United States, Italy and Spain and spanned both the acute and convalescent phases of COVID-19. The prospective study material was composed of cDNA or gDNA derived from T cells, B-cell-depleted T cells, or PBMCs. The dataset comprised deeply sampled blood TCRbeta repertoires from subjects exposed to, actively infected with, or recovered from COVID-19. The repertoires were released in a freely available public database meant as a resource for research on the immune response to SARS-CoV-2. The samples were drawn from the first 160 participants of the ongoing ImmuneRACE study and from 1,254 subjects provided by 6 global collaborators. Nearly every sample came with metadata listing a de-identified subject ID, COVID-19 status, age in years and sex. HLA class I and class II types, where available, came from metadata supplied by the sample provider rather than from assay-based typing. Paper-wide results and their limitations: The amount of clinical and demographic metadata varied by source and participant and was provided uncurated.

Looking up the germline V gene yields CDR1 SGHDN and CDR2 FVKESK. The germline ends are 14 bases apart after V is trimmed by 6 bases and J by 6 bases. The CDR3 contains 14 residues, cysteine and phenylalanine counted. Only CDR3 DNA is held: 42 bases, read in frame from base 1. TCRbeta CDR3 regions were amplified from genomic DNA using the immunoSEQ Assay, a bias-controlled multiplex PCR. As for the original processing: Within the assay, amplification of reference gene primers was used to estimate how many nucleated cells each sample contained. To quantify the absolute abundance of each unique TCRbeta CDR3 rearrangement, sequence reads were collapsed and filtered. For each sample, productive Simpson clonality was calculated by taking the square root of Simpson's diversity index across productive rearrangements. TCRdb provides this immuneACCESS table in a form limited to in-frame rearrangements. Some clones are lacking; in checked studies, under half of them reflect an unresolved V gene, and why the rest are absent is not known. That table gives V, J and clone size, and the DNA gave D and trimming. The table for this sample lists a few hundred thousand clones; 70% to 90% of them were counted only once. Of the sample, 11% falls within the top ten clones.

The collaborating institutions used their own protocols to collect whole blood in K2EDTA tubes. For TCRbeta analysis, collaborators shipped samples in one of three forms: frozen whole blood, isolated PBMCs, or DNA extracted from either of those sample types. The chain employs TRBV14 and TRBJ2-2; D gene: possibly TRBD1, on 5 matching bases. The sample taken for sequencing was peripheral blood. This TCR was sampled from a woman in her 70s with acute or convalescent COVID-19. The nucleotide sequence reads as follows: TGTGCCAGCAGTTACGAGTCCAGGGCCGGGGAGCTGTTTTTT. Its amino acids are CASSYESRAGELFF. Outside the CDR3, residues come from the reference TRBV14 and TRBJ2-2 proteins, so the full variable domain is: EAGVTQFPSHSVIEKGQTVTLRCDPISGHDNLYWYRRVMGKEIKFLLHFVKESKQDESGMPNNRFLAERTGGTYSTLKVQPAELEDSGVYFCASSYESRAGELFFGEGSRLTVL.